The 27 T cell receptor beta chains in this list originate from one sample, sequenced in a study of blood T cell dynamics during melanoma immunotherapy. Only in-frame clones appear in the TCRdb table, and some are missing; sequencing was by immunoSEQ multiplex PCR. Of some 25,000 clones in the sample, approximately 90% were seen once. Time point in this sample: pre-treatment baseline. Material: blood, obtained from a patient treated with checkpoint blockade. The receptors were sampled from a human donor with melanoma.

The rearrangement links TRBV6-1 to TRBJ1-5; D remains unclear. The CDR3 extends over 14 amino acids. Per the germline V gene, CDR1 is MNHNS and CDR2 is SASEGT. The V end lost 3 bases, the J end lost 4 bases, and 10 bases lay between the germline ends. CDR3 amino acids: CASSENGWNQPQHF. The CDR3 coding sequence is TGTGCCAGCAGTGAGAACGGGTGGAATCAGCCCCAGCATTTT.

The rearrangement joins TRBV29-1 to TRBJ1-4, with D possibly being TRBD1 (6 bases). V lost 6 bases and J 6 bases, leaving 20 bases between the germline ends. The germline gives CDR1 SQVTM, CDR2 ANQGSEA. The CDR3 is 15 residues long. The CDR3 region has the DNA TGCAGCGTCCGAGGGGGAGCAAGGGGAGATGAAAAACTGTTTTTT. Translation gives CSVRGGARGDEKLFF.

The chain employs TRBV19 and TRBJ2-1; 12 nucleotides align to TRBD2. From germline, CDR1 is LNHDA and CDR2 SQIVND (reference sequence). The CDR3 has 17 residues. V was clipped by 5 bases and J by 10 bases; unmatched bases: 15. The CDR3 nucleotides are TGTGCCAGTAGTGAGGACAGCCGAACTAGCGGGAGGAGAGAGCAGTTCTTC. Translation gives CASSEDSRTSGRREQFF. The full variable domain, rest sourced from reference TRBV19 and TRBJ2-1, is DGGITQSPKYLFRKEGQNVTLSCEQNLNHDAMYWYRQDPGQGLRLIYYSQIVNDFQKGDIAEGYSVSREKKESFPLTVTSAQKNPTAFYLCASSEDSRTSGRREQFFGPGTRLTVL.

The chain employs TRBV7-8 and TRBJ1-1; tentative D call: TRBD1 (5 bases). The ends were cut back, 6 bases at V and 2 bases at J, with 22 bases in the middle. Germline V gene data show CDR1 as SGHVS and CDR2 as FQNEAQ. The CDR3 runs 17 residues. The CDR3 sequence: CASSPIRVGQGNTEAFF. The CDR3 region has the DNA TGTGCCAGCAGTCCAATTAGGGTGGGGCAGGGAAACACTGAAGCTTTCTTT.

The chain combines TRBV11-2 with TRBJ1-2; D unclear. V was clipped by 0 bases and J by 8 bases, with 7 bases between them. Per germline, CDR1 SGHAT and CDR2 FQNNGV. The CDR3 extends over 12 amino acids. This CDR3 reads CASSLDGMGYTF. In DNA, the CDR3 is TGTGCCAGCAGCTTAGATGGTATGGGCTACACCTTC.

This chain uses TRBV7-9 with TRBJ2-7, with no clear D. The CDR3 is made up of 16 amino acids. Germline assignment: CDR1 SEHNR and CDR2 FQNEAQ (reference sequence). Trimming removed 4 bases from V and 1 base from J, with 17 bases in between. CDR3 sequence (DNA): TGTGCCAGCAGCTCCCCTCGGCAGCTTGATTCCTACGAGCAGTACTTC. This gives the protein CASSSPRQLDSYEQYF.

The CDR3 here is CAISELGNTIYF. In nucleotides, the CDR3 is TGTGCCATCAGTGAGTTAGGGAACACCATATATTTT. This chain uses TRBV10-3 with TRBJ1-3; D gene uncertain. CDR3 length: 12 amino acids. Per the germline V gene, CDR1 is ENHRY and CDR2 is SYGVKD. The ends were cut back, 1 base at V and 7 bases at J, with 5 bases in the middle.

J is TRBJ2-5 and V is TRBV27; TRBD1 matches at 8 bases. V trimming: 6 bases; J trimming: 4 bases; junction bases outside the gene matches: 10. The CDR3 loop spans 15 amino acids. Germline CDR1 reads MNHEY; CDR2 reads SMNVEV (reference sequence). DNA of the CDR3: TGTGCCAGCAGCCCCAGGGGGCATGGGGGAGAGACCCAGTACTTC. Protein product: CASSPRGHGGETQYF.

This chain joins TRBV10-3 and TRBJ2-5; 12 nucleotides agree with TRBD2. The end of the DNA fits TRBJ2-7 better, so the J call may be wrong. CDR3 size: 15 residues. Germline lookup yields CDR1 ENHRY and CDR2 SYGVKD. The CDR3 nucleotides are TGTGCCATCAGTGGACTAGCGGGAGTTAGCTACGAGCAGTACTTC. Translating it yields CAISGLAGVSYEQYF.

CDR3 coding DNA: TGTGCCAGTAGTAGGACAAACAATCAGCCCCAGCATTTT. Protein: CASSRTNNQPQHF. This chain uses TRBV19 with TRBJ1-5; tentative D call: TRBD1 (5 bases). CDR3 length equals 13 residues. The ends were cut back, 4 bases at V and 3 bases at J, with 7 bases in the middle. Germline V gene lookup returns CDR1 LNHDA and CDR2 SQIVND (reference sequence).

Remarks on this clone: A junction end diverges from the germline sequence, so it may reflect a read error. The chain employs TRBV28 and TRBJ2-5, with 13 bases fitting TRBD2. From germline, CDR1 is MDHEN and CDR2 SYDVKM. CDR3 length: 13 amino acids. The CDR3 bases are TGTGCCAGCAGAACTAGCGGGAGGGCCAGCCTAGACTTC. The encoded protein is CASRTSGRASLDF.

The rearrangement uses TRBV28 and TRBJ2-7; 7 positions match TRBD1. The V gene's germline CDR1 is MDHEN and CDR2 SYDVKM. This CDR3 is built from 15 residues. The V segment lost 7 bases and the J segment 2 bases; nucleotides outside the gene matches: 11. CDR3 residues: CASIRTGTAPYEQYF. CDR3 DNA sequence: TGTGCCAGCATTCGGACCGGGACAGCGCCCTACGAGCAGTACTTC.

The chain carries TRBV7-9 and TRBJ2-2; D uncertain. Germline V gene data show CDR1 as SEHNR and CDR2 as FQNEAQ (reference sequence). This CDR3 has 14 residues. V was shortened by 6 bases and J by 4 bases, with 12 bases between the two germline ends. The CDR3 reads CASRGRSFTGELFF. The CDR3 bases are TGTGCCAGCAGAGGTCGCTCTTTCACCGGGGAGCTGTTTTTT. Combining the CDR3 with reference TRBV7-9 and TRBJ2-2 gives the whole variable domain DTGVSQNPRHKITKRGQNVTFRCDPISEHNRLYWYRQTLGQGPEFLTYFQNEAQLEKSRLLSDRFSAERPKGSFSTLEIQRTEQGDSAMYLCASRGRSFTGELFFGEGSRLTVL.

This chain links TRBV9 with TRBJ2-1; 7 bases are a match to TRBD2. Germline loops: CDR1 SGDLS, CDR2 YYNGEE. V lost 0 bases, J lost 6 bases, and 9 bases stayed unmatched. The CDR3 covers 16 residues. The CDR3 bases are TGTGCCAGCAGCGTAGATGGACTAGTCCTTGTCAATGAGCAGTTCTTC. Translation gives CASSVDGLVLVNEQFF.

This chain links TRBV5-8 with TRBJ1-5; 7 bases fit TRBD1. CDR3 length: 19 residues. Germline V lookup: CDR1 SGHTS, CDR2 YDEGEE. J was trimmed by 5 bases and V by 2 bases; bases with no gene match: 19. The CDR3 sequence is CASSFGATRGQARHQPQHF. CDR3 DNA: TGTGCCAGCAGCTTTGGTGCCACTCGAGGACAGGCCAGGCATCAGCCCCAGCATTTT.

The chain couples TRBV4-1 to TRBJ2-7; the match to TRBD1 covers 7 bases. The V and J ends lost 0 bases and 0 bases, in that order; junction bases with no gene match: 5. The germline CDR1 and CDR2 sequences are MGHRA and YSYEKL. The CDR3 contains 16 residues. CDR3 sequence: CASSQDRGGSSYEQYF. CDR3 sequence (DNA): TGCGCCAGCAGCCAAGATCGAGGGGGCTCCTCCTACGAGCAGTACTTC.

The V gene is TRBV28, the J gene TRBJ1-3; D not resolved. Germline CDR1 reads MDHEN; CDR2 reads SYDVKM. CDR3 length: 15 amino acids. Trimming left V 2 bases short and J 2 bases short, with 10 bases between. CDR3 DNA sequence: TGTGCCAGCAGTTTAGACTTTTCTCCTGGAAACACCATATATTTT. This encodes CASSLDFSPGNTIYF.

The rearrangement links TRBV28 to TRBJ1-5; 10 bases align to TRBD1. The CDR3 has 18 residues. V was clipped by 5 bases and J by 7 bases; unmatched bases: 17. Per the germline V gene, CDR1 is MDHEN and CDR2 is SYDVKM. The CDR3 loop reads CASSLSIRDRGRRQPQHF. The DNA of the CDR3 is TGTGCCAGCAGTCTTTCGATCAGGGACAGGGGCCGTCGCCAGCCCCAGCATTTT.

The V gene is TRBV4-1, the J gene TRBJ1-2; no clear D. The CDR3 consists of 16 residues. V was trimmed by 1 base and J by 1 base, leaving 13 bases between them. Per germline, CDR1 MGHRA and CDR2 YSYEKL. CDR3 DNA: TGCGCCAGCAGCCAAGGCGGTGTGGGTCTTAACTATGGCTACACCTTC. Translating it yields CASSQGGVGLNYGYTF.

The chain links TRBV28 to TRBJ2-3; no firm D call. Trimming took 5 bases from V and 0 from J, leaving 9 bases between them. Germline V gives CDR1 MDHEN, CDR2 SYDVKM. This CDR3 is 14 amino acids long. The CDR3, as DNA: TGTGCCAGCAGTCCCCTTACTAGCACAGATACGCAGTATTTT. Translation: CASSPLTSTDTQYF.

This sequence joins TRBV5-1 and TRBJ2-1, with 9 bases identical to TRBD2. The CDR3 contains 16 residues. Germline V gives CDR1 SGHRS, CDR2 YFSETQ. The V gene end was trimmed by 0 bases and the J gene end by 4 bases; junction bases not matched to a gene: 5. The CDR3 bases are TGCGCCAGCAGCTTGGGGGGACTAGCCGATTACAATGAGCAGTTCTTC. Encoded protein: CASSLGGLADYNEQFF.

Comment on this clone: The junction departs from germline at one end; a sequencing error may be responsible. Written as DNA, the CDR3 is TGTGCCAGCAGCCCGGCCCGGGGGTTTTCGTGGTTC. It specifies CASSPARGFSWF. This chain links TRBV28 with TRBJ2-7; D possibly corresponds to TRBD2 (6 bases). The CDR3 has 12 residues. Germline V lookup: CDR1 MDHEN, CDR2 SYDVKM.

The chain couples TRBV19 to TRBJ1-5; 10 nucleotides align to TRBD1. V was clipped by 6 bases and J by 9 bases; unmatched bases: 8. The germline CDR1 and CDR2 sequences are LNHDA and SQIVND (reference sequence). The CDR3 runs 14 residues. The CDR3 sequence is CASSDRGPILPQHF. CDR3 sequence (DNA): TGTGCCAGTAGCGACAGGGGGCCGATACTGCCCCAGCATTTT.

This clone has more than one count but fewer than ten. The V call is TRBV27, the J call TRBJ1-2, with D hard to call. The V and J ends lost 3 bases and 8 bases respectively, with 10 bases between them. Germline CDR1 MNHEY, CDR2 SMNVEV (reference sequence). The CDR3 extends over 12 amino acids. CDR3 protein: CASSFGDGGYTF. The CDR3 bases are TGTGCCAGCAGTTTTGGGGATGGGGGCTACACCTTC.

The chain employs TRBV6-4 and TRBJ2-7; D unresolved. CDR3 length equals 14 residues. Trimming removed 6 bases from V and 5 bases from J, with 17 bases in between. Germline CDR1 and CDR2: MRHNA and SNTAGT. The CDR3 protein is CASSPLSATDEQYF. DNA of the CDR3: TGTGCCAGCAGCCCGTTATCGGCTACGGACGAGCAGTACTTC.

This rearrangement joins TRBV28 to TRBJ2-1, with 12 bases matching TRBD2. The CDR3 totals 20 residues. Germline CDR1 MDHEN, CDR2 SYDVKM. V was pared by 3 bases and J by 2 bases, with 14 bases of the junction left unmatched. This CDR3 is CASSFPPTSGSSQTYNEQFF. The CDR3 nucleotides are TGTGCCAGCAGTTTCCCGCCGACTAGCGGGAGTTCCCAGACCTACAATGAGCAGTTCTTC.

This clone appeared once. J is TRBJ1-2 and V is TRBV14; maybe TRBD1 (5 bases). CDR1 and CDR2 (germline): SGHDN, FVKESK. V lost 4 bases to trimming and J lost 8 bases, with 23 bases between them. The CDR3 totals 16 residues. As DNA, the CDR3 is TGTGCCAGCAGCCCGCGGAGGGGCAGGATAGGAGACGGCTACACCTTC. Translated, it gives CASSPRRGRIGDGYTF.